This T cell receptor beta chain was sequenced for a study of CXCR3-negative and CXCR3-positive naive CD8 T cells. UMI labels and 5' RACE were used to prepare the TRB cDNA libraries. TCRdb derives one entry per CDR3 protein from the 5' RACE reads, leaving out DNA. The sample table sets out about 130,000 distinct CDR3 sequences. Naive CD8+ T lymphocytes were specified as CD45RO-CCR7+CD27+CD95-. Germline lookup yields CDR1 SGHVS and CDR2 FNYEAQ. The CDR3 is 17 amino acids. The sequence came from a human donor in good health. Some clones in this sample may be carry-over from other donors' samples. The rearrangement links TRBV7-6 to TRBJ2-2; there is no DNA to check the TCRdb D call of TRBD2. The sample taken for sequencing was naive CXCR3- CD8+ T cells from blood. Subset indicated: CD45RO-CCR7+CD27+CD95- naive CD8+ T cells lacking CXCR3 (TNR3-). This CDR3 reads CASSLGSLLPNTGDLFF.